The 12 T cell receptor beta chains below were found in one sample sequenced in a study of cytomegalovirus exposure and HLA in healthy donors. 13 Jbeta primers and 60 Vbeta primers were used for the PCR. Measured with immunoSEQ multiplex PCR; TCRdb has only the in-frame clones, and not every one. The table shows more than 110,000 clones, with 78% occurring only once. Sequenced material: PBMCs. The receptors here all came from a male donor in good health and CMV-seronegative.

The chain is built from TRBV30 and TRBJ1-3, with D uncertain. The CDR3 contains 13 residues. CDR1 and CDR2 (germline): GTSNPN, SVGIG (reference sequence). V shed 3 bases and J shed 4 bases, with 10 bases lying between them. The CDR3 bases are TGTGCCTGGAGCCAGAGCGGGGGAAACACCATATATTTT. Its protein product is CAWSQSGGNTIYF.

The chain has TRBV5-1 and TRBJ1-1; 11 bases are a match to TRBD1. Germline V CDR1 and CDR2: SGHRS, YFSETQ. This CDR3 has 14 residues. The J segment lost 5 bases and the V segment lost 4 bases, leaving 4 bases of the junction unmatched. The CDR3 bases are TGCGCCAGCAGCCCGGACAGGGGGCGGACTGAAGCTTTCTTT. Its translation: CASSPDRGRTEAFF.

The rearrangement links TRBV29-1 to TRBJ2-7, with TRBD1 matching over 7 bases. The CDR3 runs 14 residues. CDR1 is SQVTM, CDR2 ANQGSEA, per germline. J lost 4 bases, V lost 5 bases, and 11 bases had no gene match. The CDR3 region has the DNA TGCAGCGTTCCCGGCCGCCGGGACAGTTACGAGCAGTACTTC. Residues: CSVPGRRDSYEQYF.

Points on this clone: A read error may produce the germline difference seen at one junction end. The chain is built from TRBV7-9 and TRBJ1-4; a weak D match, TRBD1 (6 bases). Germline lookup yields CDR1 SEHNR and CDR2 FQNEAQ (reference sequence). This CDR3 comprises 12 residues. CDR3 in amino acids: CSSGQPNEKLFF. CDR3 nucleotide sequence: TGTTCCAGCGGACAGCCTAATGAAAAACTGTTTTTT.

V usage is TRBV27 and J usage is TRBJ1-4, with D hard to call. CDR1 and CDR2 (germline): MNHEY, SMNVEV (reference sequence). V shed 5 bases and J shed 0 bases, with 10 bases lying between them. This CDR3 spans 15 amino acids. CDR3 nucleotide sequence: TGTGCCAGCAGTCCCCTATCATCAACTAATGAAAAACTGTTTTTT. Amino acids: CASSPLSSTNEKLFF.

This clone is a singleton in its sample. V usage is TRBV5-1 and J usage is TRBJ2-3; 12 positions agree with TRBD2. Looked up from germline, CDR1 is SGHRS and CDR2 is YFSETQ. The CDR3 covers 16 residues. Trimming at V came to 4 bases and at J to 2 bases, leaving 5 bases not matched to a gene. The CDR3 DNA sequence: TGCGCCAGCAGCGGCGGACTAGCGGGGAACACAGATACGCAGTATTTT. Amino acids: CASSGGLAGNTDTQYF.

This clone appeared a few times. The chain employs TRBV9 and TRBJ2-3; D is possibly TRBD2 (7 bases). The CDR3 has 15 amino acids. Germline V gene sequence: CDR1 SGDLS, CDR2 YYNGEE. Trimming shortened V by 4 bases and J by 5 bases, and 17 bases separated the two germline ends. The CDR3 DNA reads as TGTGCCAGCAGCCTGGGTGGGGGGGCGGTAGATACGCAGTATTTT. This sequence encodes CASSLGGGAVDTQYF.

This chain uses TRBV7-9 with TRBJ2-2; no clear D. The CDR3 runs 18 residues. V was pared by 2 bases and J by 0 bases, with 16 bases between. Germline assignment: CDR1 SEHNR and CDR2 FQNEAQ (reference sequence). CDR3 DNA sequence: TGTGCCAGCAGCTTAATGGTGTGGGCAGTAGCGAACACCGGGGAGCTGTTTTTT. This sequence encodes CASSLMVWAVANTGELFF.

The gene calls are TRBV13 and TRBJ2-5; D might be TRBD1 (5 bases). Trimming stripped 3 bases from V and 4 bases from J, with 9 bases between. Germline CDR1 is PRHDT and CDR2 is FYEKMQ (reference sequence). The CDR3 sequence is 13 residues long. The CDR3, as DNA: TGTGCCAGCAGCTTTAGGGGCAGAGAGACCCAGTACTTC. Encoded protein: CASSFRGRETQYF.

CDR3 sequence reads: CASSVTGGRSPLHF. CDR3 bases: TGTGCCAGCAGCGTTACAGGGGGCAGGTCACCCCTCCACTTT. J is TRBJ1-6 and V is TRBV7-9; 9 nucleotides line up with TRBD1. The CDR3 spans 14 residues. The J segment lost 10 bases and the V segment lost 5 bases, leaving 6 bases of the junction unmatched. CDR1 is SEHNR and CDR2 is FQNEAQ in the germline V gene (reference sequence).

V is TRBV9 and J is TRBJ2-3; D is perhaps TRBD1 (5 bases). Germline CDR1 reads SGDLS; CDR2 reads YYNGEE. The V gene lost 0 bases and the J gene lost 1 base, with 18 bases spanning the gap. CDR3 length: 18 amino acids. The CDR3 nucleotides are TGTGCCAGCAGCGTAGAGGTTATCAGGGCTGGTCGCACAGATACGCAGTATTTT. This codes for CASSVEVIRAGRTDTQYF.

V usage is TRBV5-1 and J usage is TRBJ1-4; possibly TRBD1 for D (6 bases). V was trimmed by 9 bases and J by 3 bases, leaving 12 bases between them. Germline V CDR1 and CDR2: SGHRS, YFSETQ. CDR3 size: 13 residues. The CDR3 DNA reads as TGCGCCACCCAAGGGGGTCCTAATGAAAAACTGTTTTTT. Protein product: CATQGGPNEKLFF.